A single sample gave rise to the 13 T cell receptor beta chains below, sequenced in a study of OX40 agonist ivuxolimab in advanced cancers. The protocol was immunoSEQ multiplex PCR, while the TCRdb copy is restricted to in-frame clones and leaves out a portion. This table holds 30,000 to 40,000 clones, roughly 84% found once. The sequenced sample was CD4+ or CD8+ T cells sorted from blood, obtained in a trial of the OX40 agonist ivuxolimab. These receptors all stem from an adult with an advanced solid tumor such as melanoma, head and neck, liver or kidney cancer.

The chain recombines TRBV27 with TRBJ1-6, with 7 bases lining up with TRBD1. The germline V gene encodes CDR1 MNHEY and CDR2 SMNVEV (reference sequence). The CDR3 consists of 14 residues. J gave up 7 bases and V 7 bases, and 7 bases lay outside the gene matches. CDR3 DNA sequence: TGTGCCAGCAACCCGACAGGGTGGAATTCACCCCTCCACTTT. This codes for CASNPTGWNSPLHF.

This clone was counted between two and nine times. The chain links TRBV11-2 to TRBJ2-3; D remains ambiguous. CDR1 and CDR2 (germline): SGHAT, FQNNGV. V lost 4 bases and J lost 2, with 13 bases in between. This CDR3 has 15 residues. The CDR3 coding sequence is TGTGCCAGCAGCTCCCTGGACCTCTTCACAGATACGCAGTATTTT. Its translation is CASSSLDLFTDTQYF.

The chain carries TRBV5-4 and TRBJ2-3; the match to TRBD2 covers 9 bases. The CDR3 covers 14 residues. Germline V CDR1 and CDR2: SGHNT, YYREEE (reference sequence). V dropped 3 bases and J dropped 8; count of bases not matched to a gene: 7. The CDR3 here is CASSSTSGPGTQYF. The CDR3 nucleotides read TGTGCCAGCAGCTCGACTAGCGGACCGGGTACGCAGTATTTT.

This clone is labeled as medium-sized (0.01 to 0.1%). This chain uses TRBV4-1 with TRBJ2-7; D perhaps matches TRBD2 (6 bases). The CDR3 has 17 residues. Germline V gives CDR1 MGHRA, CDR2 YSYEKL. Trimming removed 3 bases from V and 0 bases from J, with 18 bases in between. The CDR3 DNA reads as TGCGCCAGCAGCCAGATCCAGCGGGCCAGGAGCTCCTACGAGCAGTACTTC. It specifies CASSQIQRARSSYEQYF.

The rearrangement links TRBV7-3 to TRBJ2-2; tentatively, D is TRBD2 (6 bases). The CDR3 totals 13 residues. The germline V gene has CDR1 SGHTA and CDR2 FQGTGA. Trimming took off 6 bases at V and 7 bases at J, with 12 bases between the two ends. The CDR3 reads CASSPSVVGELFF. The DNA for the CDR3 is TGTGCCAGCAGTCCTAGCGTCGTCGGGGAGCTGTTTTTT. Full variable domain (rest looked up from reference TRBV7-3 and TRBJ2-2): GAGVSQTPSNKVTEKGKYVELRCDPISGHTALYWYRQSLGQGPEFLIYFQGTGAADDSGLPNDRFFAVRPEGSVSTLKIQRTERGDSAVYLCASSPSVVGELFFGEGSRLTVL.

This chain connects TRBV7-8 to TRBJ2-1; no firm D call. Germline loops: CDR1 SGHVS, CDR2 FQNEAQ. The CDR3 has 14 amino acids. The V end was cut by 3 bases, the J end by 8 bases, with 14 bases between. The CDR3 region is CASSLSRVTDEQFF. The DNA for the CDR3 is TGTGCCAGCAGCTTGTCAAGGGTCACGGATGAGCAGTTCTTC.

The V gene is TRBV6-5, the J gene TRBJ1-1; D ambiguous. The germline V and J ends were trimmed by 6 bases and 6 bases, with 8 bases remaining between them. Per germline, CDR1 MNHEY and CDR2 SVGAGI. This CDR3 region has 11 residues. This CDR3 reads CASRRLAEAFF. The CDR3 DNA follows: TGTGCCAGCAGGCGGCTGGCTGAAGCTTTCTTT.

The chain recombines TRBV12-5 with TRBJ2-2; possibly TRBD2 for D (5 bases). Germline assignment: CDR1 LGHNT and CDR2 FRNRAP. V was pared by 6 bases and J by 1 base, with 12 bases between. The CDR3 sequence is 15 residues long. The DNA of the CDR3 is TGTGCTAGTGGGCGTAGCGCAGGGAACACCGGGGAGCTGTTTTTT. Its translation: CASGRSAGNTGELFF.

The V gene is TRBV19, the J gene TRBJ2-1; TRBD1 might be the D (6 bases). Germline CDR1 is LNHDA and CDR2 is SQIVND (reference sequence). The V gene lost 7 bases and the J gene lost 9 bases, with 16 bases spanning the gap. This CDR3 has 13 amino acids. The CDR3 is CASTRTEQGEQFF. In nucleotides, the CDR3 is TGTGCCAGTACCCGGACAGAACAAGGTGAGCAGTTCTTC.

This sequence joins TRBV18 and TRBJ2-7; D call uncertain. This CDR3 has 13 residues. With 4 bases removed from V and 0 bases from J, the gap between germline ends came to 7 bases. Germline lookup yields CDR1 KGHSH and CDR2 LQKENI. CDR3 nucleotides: TGTGCCAGCTCACAGGAGAGCTCCTACGAGCAGTACTTC. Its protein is CASSQESSYEQYF.

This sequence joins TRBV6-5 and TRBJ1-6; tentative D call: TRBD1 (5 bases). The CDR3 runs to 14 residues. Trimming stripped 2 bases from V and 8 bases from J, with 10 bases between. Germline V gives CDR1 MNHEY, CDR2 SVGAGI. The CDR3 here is CASSYVRGYSPLHF. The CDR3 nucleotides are TGTGCCAGCAGTTACGTTAGGGGTTATTCACCCCTCCACTTT.

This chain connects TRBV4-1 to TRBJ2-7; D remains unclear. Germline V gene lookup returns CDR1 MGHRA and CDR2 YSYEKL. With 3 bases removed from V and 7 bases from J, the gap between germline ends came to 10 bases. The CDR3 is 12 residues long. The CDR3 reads CASSQISGEQYF. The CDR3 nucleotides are TGCGCCAGCAGCCAGATATCTGGGGAGCAGTACTTC.

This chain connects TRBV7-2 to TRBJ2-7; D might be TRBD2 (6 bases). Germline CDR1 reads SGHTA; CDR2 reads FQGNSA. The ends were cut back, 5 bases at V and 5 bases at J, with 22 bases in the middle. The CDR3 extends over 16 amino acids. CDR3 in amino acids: CASSRGSGFGGNEQYF. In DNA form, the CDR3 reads TGTGCCAGCAGCCGCGGCAGCGGGTTCGGAGGGAACGAGCAGTACTTC.